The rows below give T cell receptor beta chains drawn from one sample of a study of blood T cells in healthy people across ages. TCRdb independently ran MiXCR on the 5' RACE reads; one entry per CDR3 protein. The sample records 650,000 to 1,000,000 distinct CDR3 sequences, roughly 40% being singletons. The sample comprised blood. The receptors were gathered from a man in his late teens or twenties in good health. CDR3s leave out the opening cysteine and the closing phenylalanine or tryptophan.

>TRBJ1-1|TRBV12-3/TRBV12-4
ASSFSSTNTEAF
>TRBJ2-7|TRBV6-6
ANSTSGSYEQY
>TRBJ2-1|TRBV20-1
SASLAGVETQF
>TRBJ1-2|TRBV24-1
ATSDHSANYGYT
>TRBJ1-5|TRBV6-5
ASSYVRGGQYSNQPQH
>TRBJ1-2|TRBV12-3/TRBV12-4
ASSRNSGRSYGYT
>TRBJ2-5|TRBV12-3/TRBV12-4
ASRHRESETQY
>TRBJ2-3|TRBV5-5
ASSPEGSGWTQY
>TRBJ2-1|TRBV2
ASSESGARAF
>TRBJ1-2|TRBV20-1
SARSTGGDYGYT
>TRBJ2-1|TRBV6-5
ASSYGTGGLNEQF
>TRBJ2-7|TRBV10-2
ASSSGALPTYEQY
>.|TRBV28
ASSLRGTGGYNEQY
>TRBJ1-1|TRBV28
ASTGQGNEAF
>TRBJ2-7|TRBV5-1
ASSLGGTGAYEQY
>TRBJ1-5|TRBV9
ASSVGVNSNQPQH
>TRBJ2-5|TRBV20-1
SARSVKETQY
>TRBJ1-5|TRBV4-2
ASSQESPQALSNQPRH
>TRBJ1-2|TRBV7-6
ASSLGGANRVYGYT
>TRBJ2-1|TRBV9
ASSVGIGGGGSEQF
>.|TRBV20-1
SAPNPGGHTNYNEQY
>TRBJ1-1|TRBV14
ASSQALGFTEAF
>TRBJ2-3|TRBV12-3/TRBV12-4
ASNAVYFTDTQY
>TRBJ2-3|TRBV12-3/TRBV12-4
ASSLVNRRFTDTQY
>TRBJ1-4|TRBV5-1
ASSLTGPATNEKLF
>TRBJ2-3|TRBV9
ASSAGEGGAYSTDTQY
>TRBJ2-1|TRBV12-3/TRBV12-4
ASSLYAGTSLTNEQF
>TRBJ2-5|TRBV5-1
ASSIPGQGYNEQY
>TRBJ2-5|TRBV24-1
ATSDTDTLDAQY
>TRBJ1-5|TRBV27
ASSLGREGNQPQH
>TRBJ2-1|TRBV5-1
ASSSGERGTYNEQF
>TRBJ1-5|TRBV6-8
ASGYLGGTGWNQPQH